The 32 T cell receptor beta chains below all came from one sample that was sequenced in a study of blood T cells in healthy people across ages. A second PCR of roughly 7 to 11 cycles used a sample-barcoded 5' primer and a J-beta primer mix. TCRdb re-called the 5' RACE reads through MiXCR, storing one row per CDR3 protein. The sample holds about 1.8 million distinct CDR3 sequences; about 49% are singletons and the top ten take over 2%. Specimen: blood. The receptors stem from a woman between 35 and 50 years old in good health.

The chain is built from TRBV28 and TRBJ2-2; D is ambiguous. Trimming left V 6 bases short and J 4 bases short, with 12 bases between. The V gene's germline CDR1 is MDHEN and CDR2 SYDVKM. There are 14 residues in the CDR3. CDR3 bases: TGTGCCAGCAGACCAAGACTGGCCACCGGGGAGCTGTTTTTT. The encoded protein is CASRPRLATGELFF.

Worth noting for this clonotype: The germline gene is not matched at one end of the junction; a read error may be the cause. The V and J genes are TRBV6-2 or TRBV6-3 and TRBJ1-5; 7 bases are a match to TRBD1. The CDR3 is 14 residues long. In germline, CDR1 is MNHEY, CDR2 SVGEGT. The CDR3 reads CASSPGQWNQLQHF. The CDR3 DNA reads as TGTGCCAGCAGCCCGGGACAGTGGAATCAGCTCCAGCATTTT.

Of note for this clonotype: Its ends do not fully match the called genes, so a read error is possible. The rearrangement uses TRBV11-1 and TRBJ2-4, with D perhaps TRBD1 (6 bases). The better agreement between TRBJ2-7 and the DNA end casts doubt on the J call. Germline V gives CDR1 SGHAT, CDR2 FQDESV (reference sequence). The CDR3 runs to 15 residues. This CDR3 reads CAGSFYRQASYEQYF. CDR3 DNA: TGTGCCGGCAGCTTTTACAGACAGGCCAGCTACGAGCAGTACTTC.

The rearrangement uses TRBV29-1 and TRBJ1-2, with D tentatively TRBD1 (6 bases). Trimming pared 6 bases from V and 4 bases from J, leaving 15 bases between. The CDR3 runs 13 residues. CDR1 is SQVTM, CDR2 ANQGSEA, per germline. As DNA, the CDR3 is TGCAGCGTCGACTTAACAGGGCGCTATGGCTACACCTTC. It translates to CSVDLTGRYGYTF.

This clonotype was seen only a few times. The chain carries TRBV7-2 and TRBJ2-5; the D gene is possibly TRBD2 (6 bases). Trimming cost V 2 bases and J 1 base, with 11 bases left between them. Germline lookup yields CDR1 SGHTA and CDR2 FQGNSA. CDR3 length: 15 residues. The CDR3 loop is CASSLMAGIQETQYF. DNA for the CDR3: TGTGCCAGCAGCTTAATGGCGGGGATCCAAGAGACCCAGTACTTC.

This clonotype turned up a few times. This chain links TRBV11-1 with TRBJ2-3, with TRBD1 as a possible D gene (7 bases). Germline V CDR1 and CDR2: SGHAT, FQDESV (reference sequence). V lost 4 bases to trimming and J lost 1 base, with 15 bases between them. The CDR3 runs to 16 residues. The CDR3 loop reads CASSWRGLWGTDTQYF. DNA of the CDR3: TGTGCCAGCAGCTGGAGGGGGCTTTGGGGCACAGATACGCAGTATTTT.

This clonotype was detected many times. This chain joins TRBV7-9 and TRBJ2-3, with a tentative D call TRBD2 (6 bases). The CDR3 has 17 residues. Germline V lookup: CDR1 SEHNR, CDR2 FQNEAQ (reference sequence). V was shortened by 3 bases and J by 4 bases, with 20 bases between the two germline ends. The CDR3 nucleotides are TGTGCCAGCAGCTTGTTTTGGCTAGCGATCGCCCCAGATACGCAGTATTTT. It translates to CASSLFWLAIAPDTQYF. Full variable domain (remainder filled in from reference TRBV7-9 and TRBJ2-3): DTGVSQNPRHKITKRGQNVTFRCDPISEHNRLYWYRQTLGQGPEFLTYFQNEAQLEKSRLLSDRFSAERPKGSFSTLEIQRTEQGDSAMYLCASSLFWLAIAPDTQYFGPGTRLTVL.

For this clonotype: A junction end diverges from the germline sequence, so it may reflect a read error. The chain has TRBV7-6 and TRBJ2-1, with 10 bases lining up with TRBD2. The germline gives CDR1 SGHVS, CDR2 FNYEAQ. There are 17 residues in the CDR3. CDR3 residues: CASRLGSGGANHNEQFF. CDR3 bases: TGTGCCAGCAGATTAGGGAGCGGGGGGGCCAACCACAATGAGCAGTTCTTC.

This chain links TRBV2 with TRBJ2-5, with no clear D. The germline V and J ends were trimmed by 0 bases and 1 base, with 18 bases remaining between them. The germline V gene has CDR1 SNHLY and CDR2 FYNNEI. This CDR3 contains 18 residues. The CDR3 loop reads CASSEAPSDLTLQETQYF. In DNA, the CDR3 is TGTGCCAGCAGTGAAGCGCCCTCCGACCTAACTCTCCAAGAGACCCAGTACTTC. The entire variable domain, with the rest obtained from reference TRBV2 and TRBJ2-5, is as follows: EPEVTQTPSHQVTQMGQEVILRCVPISNHLYFYWYRQILGQKVEFLVSFYNNEISEKSEIFDDQFSVERPDGSNFTLKIRSTKLEDSAMYFCASSEAPSDLTLQETQYFGPGTRLLVL.

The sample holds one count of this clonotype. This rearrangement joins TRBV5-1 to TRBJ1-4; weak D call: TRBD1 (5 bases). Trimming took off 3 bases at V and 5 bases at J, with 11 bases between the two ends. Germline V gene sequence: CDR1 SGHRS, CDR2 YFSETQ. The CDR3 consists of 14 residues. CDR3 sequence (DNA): TGCGCCAGCAGCTATCAGGGAAGAAATGAAAAACTGTTTTTT. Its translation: CASSYQGRNEKLFF.

CDR3 loop: CSARWGRSYEQYF. In nucleotides, the CDR3 is TGCAGTGCTAGGTGGGGGAGAAGCTACGAGCAGTACTTC. This chain connects TRBV20-1 to TRBJ2-7; D possibly matches TRBD1 or TRBD2 (5 bases each). Germline assignment: CDR1 DFQATT and CDR2 SNEGSKA (reference sequence). V lost 3 bases and J 3 bases, leaving 12 bases between the germline ends. This CDR3 contains 13 residues.

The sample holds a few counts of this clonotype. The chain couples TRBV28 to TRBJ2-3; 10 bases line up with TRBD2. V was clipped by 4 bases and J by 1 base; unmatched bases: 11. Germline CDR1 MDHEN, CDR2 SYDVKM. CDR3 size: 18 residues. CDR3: CASSSPGVAGGRTDTQYF. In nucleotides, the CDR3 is TGTGCCAGCAGTTCCCCCGGGGTAGCGGGGGGACGCACAGATACGCAGTATTTT.

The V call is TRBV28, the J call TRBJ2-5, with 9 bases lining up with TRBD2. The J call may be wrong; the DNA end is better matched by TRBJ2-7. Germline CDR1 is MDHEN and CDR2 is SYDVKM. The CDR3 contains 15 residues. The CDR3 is CASRGPTSGLYEQYF. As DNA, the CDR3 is TGTGCCAGCAGGGGCCCCACTAGCGGGCTATACGAGCAGTACTTC.

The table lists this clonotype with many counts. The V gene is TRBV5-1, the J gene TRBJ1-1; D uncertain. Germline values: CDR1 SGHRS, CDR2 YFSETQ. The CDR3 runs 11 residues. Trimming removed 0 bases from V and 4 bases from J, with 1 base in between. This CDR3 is CASSLGTEAFF. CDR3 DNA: TGCGCCAGCAGCTTGGGCACTGAAGCTTTCTTT.

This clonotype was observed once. Here the CDR3 reads CASSQELTSGGPWGQYF. The CDR3, as DNA: TGCGCCAGCAGCCAAGAGCTGACTAGCGGGGGGCCTTGGGGGCAGTACTTC. This chain joins TRBV4-1 and TRBJ2-7, with 13 nucleotides matching TRBD2. Germline CDR1 and CDR2: MGHRA and YSYEKL. Unmatched junction bases numbered 11, after V lost 0 bases and J lost 9 bases. The CDR3 consists of 17 residues.

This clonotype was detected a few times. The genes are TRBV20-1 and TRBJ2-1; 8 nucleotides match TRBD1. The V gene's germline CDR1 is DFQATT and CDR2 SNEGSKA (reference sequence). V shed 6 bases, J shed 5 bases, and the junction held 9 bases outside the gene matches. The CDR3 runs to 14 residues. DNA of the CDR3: TGCAGTGCCTCCGACAGGGGTAAACACAATGAGCAGTTCTTC. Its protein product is CSASDRGKHNEQFF.

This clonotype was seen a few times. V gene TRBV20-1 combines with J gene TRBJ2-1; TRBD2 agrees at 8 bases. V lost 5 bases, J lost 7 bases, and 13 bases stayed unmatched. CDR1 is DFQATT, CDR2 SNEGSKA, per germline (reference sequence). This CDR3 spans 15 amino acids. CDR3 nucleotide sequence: TGCAGTGCTCCCAGCGGGGGTGGTATTTTAAATGAGCAGTTCTTC. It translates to CSAPSGGGILNEQFF.

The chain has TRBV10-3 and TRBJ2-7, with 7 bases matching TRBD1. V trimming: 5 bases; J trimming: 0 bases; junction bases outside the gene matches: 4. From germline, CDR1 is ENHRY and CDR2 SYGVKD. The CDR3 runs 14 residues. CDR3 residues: CAISLGQVSYEQYF. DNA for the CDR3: TGTGCCATCAGTCTAGGACAGGTCTCCTACGAGCAGTACTTC.

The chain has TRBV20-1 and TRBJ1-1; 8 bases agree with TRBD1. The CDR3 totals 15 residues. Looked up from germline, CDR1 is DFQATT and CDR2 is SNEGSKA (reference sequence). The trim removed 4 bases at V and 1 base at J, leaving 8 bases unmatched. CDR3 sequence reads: CSATQRTGRNTEAFF. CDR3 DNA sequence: TGCAGTGCTACCCAACGGACAGGGAGGAACACTGAAGCTTTCTTT.

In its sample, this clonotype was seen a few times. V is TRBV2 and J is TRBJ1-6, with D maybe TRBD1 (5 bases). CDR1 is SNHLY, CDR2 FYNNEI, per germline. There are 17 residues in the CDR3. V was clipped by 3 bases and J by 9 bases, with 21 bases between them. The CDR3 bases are TGTGCCAGCAGTGATGATCGGGCAGGGAGTAGAGTTTCACCCCTCCACTTT. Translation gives CASSDDRAGSRVSPLHF.

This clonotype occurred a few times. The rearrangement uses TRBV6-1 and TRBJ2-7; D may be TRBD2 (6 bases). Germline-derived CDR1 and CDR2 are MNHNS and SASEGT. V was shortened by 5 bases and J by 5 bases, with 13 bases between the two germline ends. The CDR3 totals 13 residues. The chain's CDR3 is CASSTSGSHEQYF. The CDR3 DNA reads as TGTGCCAGCAGTACCTCCGGGAGCCACGAGCAGTACTTC.

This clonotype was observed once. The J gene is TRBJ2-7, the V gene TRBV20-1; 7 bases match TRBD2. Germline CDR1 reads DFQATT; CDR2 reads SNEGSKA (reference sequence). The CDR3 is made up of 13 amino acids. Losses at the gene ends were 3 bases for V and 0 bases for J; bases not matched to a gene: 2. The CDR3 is CSASRGDSYEQYF. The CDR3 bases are TGCAGTGCTAGTCGGGGGGACTCCTACGAGCAGTACTTC.

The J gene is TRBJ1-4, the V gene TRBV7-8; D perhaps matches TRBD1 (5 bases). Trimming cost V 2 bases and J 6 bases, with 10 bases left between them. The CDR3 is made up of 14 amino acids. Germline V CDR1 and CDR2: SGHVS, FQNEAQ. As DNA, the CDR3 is TGTGCCAGCAGCTTACCCAGGGTTCATGAAAAACTGTTTTTT. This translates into CASSLPRVHEKLFF.

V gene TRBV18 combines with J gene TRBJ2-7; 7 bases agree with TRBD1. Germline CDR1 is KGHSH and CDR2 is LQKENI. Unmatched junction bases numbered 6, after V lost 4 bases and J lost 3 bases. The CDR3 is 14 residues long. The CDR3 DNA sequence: TGTGCCAGCTCACGCCGACAGGGAGTCTACGAGCAGTACTTC. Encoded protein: CASSRRQGVYEQYF.

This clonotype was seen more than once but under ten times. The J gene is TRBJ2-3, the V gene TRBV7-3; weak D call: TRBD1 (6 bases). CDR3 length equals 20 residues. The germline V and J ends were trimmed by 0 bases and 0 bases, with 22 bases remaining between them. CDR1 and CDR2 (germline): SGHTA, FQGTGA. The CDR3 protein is CASSLTAQGWPPTSTDTQYF. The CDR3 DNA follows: TGTGCCAGCAGCTTAACGGCGCAGGGGTGGCCCCCGACTAGCACAGATACGCAGTATTTT.

CDR3 DNA sequence: TGTGCCAGCAGTTCCGTCGGGACTGAACGCTCCTACGAGCAGTACTTC. The encoded protein is CASSSVGTERSYEQYF. This chain links TRBV28 with TRBJ2-7, with D maybe TRBD2 (6 bases). The CDR3 spans 16 residues. CDR1 MDHEN and CDR2 SYDVKM come from the germline V gene. The ends were cut back, 4 bases at V and 0 bases at J, with 16 bases in the middle. The whole variable domain, filled in from reference TRBV28 and TRBJ2-7, reads DVKVTQSSRYLVKRTGEKVFLECVQDMDHENMFWYRQDPGLGLRLIYFSYDVKMKEKGDIPEGYSVSREKKERFSLILESASTNQTSMYLCASSSVGTERSYEQYFGPGTRLTVT.

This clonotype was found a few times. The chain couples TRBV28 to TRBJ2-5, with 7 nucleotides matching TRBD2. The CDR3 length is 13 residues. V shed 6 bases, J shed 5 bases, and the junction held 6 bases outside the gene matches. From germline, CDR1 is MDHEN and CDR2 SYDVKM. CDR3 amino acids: CASSLGGMETQYF. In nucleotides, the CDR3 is TGTGCCAGCAGCCTGGGGGGGATGGAGACCCAGTACTTC.

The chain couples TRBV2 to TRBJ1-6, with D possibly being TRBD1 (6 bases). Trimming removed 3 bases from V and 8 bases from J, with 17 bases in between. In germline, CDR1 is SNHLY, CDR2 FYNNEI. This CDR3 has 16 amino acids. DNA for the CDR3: TGTGCCAGCAGTGAGCCAGGGGTAATAGGTTATTCACCCCTCCACTTT. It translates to CASSEPGVIGYSPLHF.

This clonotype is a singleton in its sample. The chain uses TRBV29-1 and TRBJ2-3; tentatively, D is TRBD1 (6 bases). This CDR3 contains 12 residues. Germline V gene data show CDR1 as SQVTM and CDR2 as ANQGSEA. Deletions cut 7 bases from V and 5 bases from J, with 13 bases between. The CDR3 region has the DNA TGCAGCGCGACCAGAGGGGGAGATACGCAGTATTTT. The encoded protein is CSATRGGDTQYF.

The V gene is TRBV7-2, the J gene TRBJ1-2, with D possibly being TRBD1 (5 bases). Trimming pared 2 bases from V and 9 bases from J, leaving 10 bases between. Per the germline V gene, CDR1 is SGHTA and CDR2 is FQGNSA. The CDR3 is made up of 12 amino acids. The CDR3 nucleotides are TGTGCCAGCAGCTTACAAAGGGACCGCTACACCTTC. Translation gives CASSLQRDRYTF.

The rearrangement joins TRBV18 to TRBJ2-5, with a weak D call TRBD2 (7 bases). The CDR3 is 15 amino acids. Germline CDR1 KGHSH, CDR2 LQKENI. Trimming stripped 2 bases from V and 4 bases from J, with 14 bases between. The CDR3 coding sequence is TGTGCCAGCTCACCAACGGAGGGGGGGCTAGAGACCCAGTACTTC. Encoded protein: CASSPTEGGLETQYF. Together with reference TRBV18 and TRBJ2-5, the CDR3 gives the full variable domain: NAGVMQNPRHLVRRRGQEARLRCSPMKGHSHVYWYRQLPEEGLKFMVYLQKENIIDESGMPKERFSAEFPKEGPSILRIQQVVRGDSAAYFCASSPTEGGLETQYFGPGTRLLVL.

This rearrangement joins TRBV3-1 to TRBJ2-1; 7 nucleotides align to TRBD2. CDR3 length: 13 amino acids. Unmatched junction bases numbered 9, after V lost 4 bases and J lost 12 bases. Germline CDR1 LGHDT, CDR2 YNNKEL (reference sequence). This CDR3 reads CASSLNRDYRQFF. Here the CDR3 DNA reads TGTGCCAGCAGCCTCAACCGGGACTACCGGCAGTTCTTC.